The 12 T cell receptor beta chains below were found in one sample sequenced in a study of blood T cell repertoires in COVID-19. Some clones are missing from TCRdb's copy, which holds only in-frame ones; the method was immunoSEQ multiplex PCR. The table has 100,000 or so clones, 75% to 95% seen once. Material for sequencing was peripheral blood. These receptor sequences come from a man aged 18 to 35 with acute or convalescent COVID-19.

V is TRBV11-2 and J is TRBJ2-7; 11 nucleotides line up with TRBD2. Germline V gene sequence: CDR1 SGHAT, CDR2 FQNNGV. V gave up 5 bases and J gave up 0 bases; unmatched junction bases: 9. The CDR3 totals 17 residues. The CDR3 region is CASSLGTSGLSSYEQYF. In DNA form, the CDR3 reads TGTGCCAGCAGCCTCGGGACTAGCGGTTTGAGCTCCTACGAGCAGTACTTC.

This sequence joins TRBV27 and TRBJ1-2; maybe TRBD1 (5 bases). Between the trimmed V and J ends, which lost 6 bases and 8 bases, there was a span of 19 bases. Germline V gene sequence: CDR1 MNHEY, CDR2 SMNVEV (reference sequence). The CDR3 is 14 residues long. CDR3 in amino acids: CASSLPDGRGGYTF. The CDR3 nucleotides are TGTGCCAGCAGCCTCCCCGATGGCCGGGGGGGCTACACCTTC.

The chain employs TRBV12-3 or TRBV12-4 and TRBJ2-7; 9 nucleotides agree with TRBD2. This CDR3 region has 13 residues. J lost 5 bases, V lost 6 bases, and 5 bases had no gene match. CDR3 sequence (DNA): TGTGCCAGCAGACCTAGCGGGAACCACGAGCAGTACTTC. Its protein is CASRPSGNHEQYF.

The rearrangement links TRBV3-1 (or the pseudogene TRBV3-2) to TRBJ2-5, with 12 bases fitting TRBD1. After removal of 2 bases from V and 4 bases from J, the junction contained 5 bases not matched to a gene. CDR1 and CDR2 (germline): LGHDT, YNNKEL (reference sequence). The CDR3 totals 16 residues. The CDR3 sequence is CASSQPGQGALETQYF. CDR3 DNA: TGTGCCAGCAGCCAACCGGGACAGGGGGCTTTAGAGACCCAGTACTTC.

The CDR3 DNA follows: TGTGCCAGCAGACGACAGACCGATTATTATGGCTACACCTTC. Its protein product is CASRRQTDYYGYTF. The chain links TRBV6-5 to TRBJ1-2; TRBD1 is a possible D gene (5 bases). The CDR3 contains 14 residues. With 6 bases removed from V and 5 bases from J, the gap between germline ends came to 16 bases. CDR1 MNHEY and CDR2 SVGAGI come from the germline V gene.

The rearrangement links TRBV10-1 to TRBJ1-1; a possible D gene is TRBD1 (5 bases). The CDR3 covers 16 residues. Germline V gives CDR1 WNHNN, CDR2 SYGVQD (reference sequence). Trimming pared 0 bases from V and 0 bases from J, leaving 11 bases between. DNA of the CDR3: TGCGCCAGCAGTGAGTCCGGGGGAGGGATGAACACTGAAGCTTTCTTT. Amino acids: CASSESGGGMNTEAFF.

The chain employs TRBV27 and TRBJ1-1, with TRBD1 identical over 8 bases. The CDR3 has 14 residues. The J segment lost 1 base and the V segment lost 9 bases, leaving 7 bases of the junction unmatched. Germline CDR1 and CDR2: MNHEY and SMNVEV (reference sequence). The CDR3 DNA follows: TGTGCCAGTGGGGACAGGTCGCGGAACACTGAAGCTTTCTTT. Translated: CASGDRSRNTEAFF.

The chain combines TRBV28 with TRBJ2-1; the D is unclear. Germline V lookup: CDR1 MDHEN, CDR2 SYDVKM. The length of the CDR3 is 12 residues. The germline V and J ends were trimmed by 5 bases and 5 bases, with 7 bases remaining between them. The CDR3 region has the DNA TGTGCCAGCAGTCTCCTTAACAATGAGCAGTTCTTC. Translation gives CASSLLNNEQFF.

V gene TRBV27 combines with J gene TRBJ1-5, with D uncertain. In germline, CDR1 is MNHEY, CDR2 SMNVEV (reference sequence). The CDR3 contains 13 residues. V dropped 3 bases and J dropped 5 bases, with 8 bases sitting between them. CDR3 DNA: TGTGCCAGCAGTTTGTATCTTTATCAGCCCCAGCATTTT. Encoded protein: CASSLYLYQPQHF.

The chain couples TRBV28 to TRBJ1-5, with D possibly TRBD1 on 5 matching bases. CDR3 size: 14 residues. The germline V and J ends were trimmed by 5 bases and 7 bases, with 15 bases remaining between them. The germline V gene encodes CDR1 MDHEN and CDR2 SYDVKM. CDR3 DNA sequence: TGTGCCAGCAGTACCCCCCCGGGGGTACAGCCCCAGCATTTT. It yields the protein CASSTPPGVQPQHF.

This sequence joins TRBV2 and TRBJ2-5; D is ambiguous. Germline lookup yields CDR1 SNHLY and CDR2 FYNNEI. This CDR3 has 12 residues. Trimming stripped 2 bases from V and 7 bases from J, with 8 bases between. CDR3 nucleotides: TGTGCCAGCAGTGAAAGTCCGGGGACCCAGTACTTC. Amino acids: CASSESPGTQYF.

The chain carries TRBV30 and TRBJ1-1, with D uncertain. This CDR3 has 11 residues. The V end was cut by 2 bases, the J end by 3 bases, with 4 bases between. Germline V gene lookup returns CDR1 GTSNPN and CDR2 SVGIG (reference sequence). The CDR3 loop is CAWSLYTEAFF. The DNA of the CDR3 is TGTGCCTGGAGTCTCTACACTGAAGCTTTCTTT.